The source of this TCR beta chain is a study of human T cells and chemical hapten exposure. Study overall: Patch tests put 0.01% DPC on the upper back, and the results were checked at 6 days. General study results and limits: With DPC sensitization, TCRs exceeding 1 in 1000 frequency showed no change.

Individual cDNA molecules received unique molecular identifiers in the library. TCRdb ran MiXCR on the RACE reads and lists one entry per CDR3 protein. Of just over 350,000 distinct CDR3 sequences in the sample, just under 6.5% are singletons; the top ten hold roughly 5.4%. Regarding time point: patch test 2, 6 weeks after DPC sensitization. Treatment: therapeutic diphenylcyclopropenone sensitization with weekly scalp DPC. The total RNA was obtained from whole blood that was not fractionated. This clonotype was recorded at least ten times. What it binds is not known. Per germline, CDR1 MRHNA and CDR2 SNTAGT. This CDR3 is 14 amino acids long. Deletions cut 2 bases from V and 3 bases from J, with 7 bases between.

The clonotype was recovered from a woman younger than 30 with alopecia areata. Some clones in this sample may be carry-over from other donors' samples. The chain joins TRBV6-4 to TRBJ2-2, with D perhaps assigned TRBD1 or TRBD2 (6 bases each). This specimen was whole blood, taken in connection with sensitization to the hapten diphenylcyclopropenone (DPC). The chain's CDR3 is CASSDRGDTGELFF. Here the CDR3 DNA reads TGTGCCAGCAGTGACAGGGGGGACACCGGGGAGCTGTTTTTT.